The clone carrying this TCR beta chain was detected only a few times. The CDR3 covers 15 residues. V lost 4 bases and J lost 6, with 19 bases in between. Germline V lookup: CDR1 LGHDT, CDR2 YNNKEL (reference sequence). This sample stems from a study of patients and donors after allogeneic stem cell transplantation. MiXCR, applied by TCRdb to the RT-PCR reads, yields one record per CDR3 protein. Of about 39,000 distinct CDR3 sequences listed, about 31% were seen once; the top ten hold 72%. This sequence originates from a human donor who was either an allogeneic HSCT recipient or a stem cell or donor lymphocyte infusion donor (not recorded which). It is not recorded whose cells these are; they may come from a transplant donor. This chain joins TRBV3-1 and TRBJ2-7, with a possible D match to TRBD2 (5 bases). Sequencing was performed on blood, either unsorted or a sorted T cell fraction (not recorded which). The CDR3 reads CASSLRADRLLEQYF. CDR3 nucleotide sequence: TGTGCCAGCAGCCTGCGAGCGGATCGACTGCTCGAGCAGTACTTC.